This T cell receptor beta chain was sequenced during a study of TIL therapy for anti-PD-1-resistant metastatic lung cancer. Across the whole study: Median tumor PD-L1 proportion score was roughly 5.4%.

The sample's time point: pre-treatment sample, taken before nivolumab and TIL therapy. The tumor samples were excised metastases, mostly pleural nodules or supraclavicular lymph nodes. The study, taken as a whole, reports: TIL cultures after expansion showed higher clonality and lower diversity than baseline tumor (median about 6% vs 30%).

The immunoSEQ assay was v3. Generated by immunoSEQ multiplex PCR, the TCRdb table keeps only in-frame clones and is missing some. The data hold about 100,000 clones, with around three fifths observed a single time. With respect to this clone: Its cognate antigen is unknown.

Material: tumor tissue, obtained at baseline. The receptor comes from a person between 30 and 79 years old with non-small cell lung cancer.

CDR3 sequence reads: CASSYGTGLSSYEQYF. For the CDR3, the DNA is TGTGCCAGCAGTTATGGGACAGGGCTTTCCTCCTACGAGCAGTACTTC. V is TRBV6-6 and J is TRBJ2-7, with 9 bases matching TRBD1. The CDR3 covers 16 residues. Germline CDR1 MNHNY, CDR2 SVGAGI (reference sequence). With V trimmed by 3 bases and J by 0 bases, 6 bases remained unmatched.